This TCR beta chain emerged from a study of OX40 agonist ivuxolimab in advanced cancers. For the wider study: Ivuxolimab was an agonistic, fully human IgG2 monoclonal antibody directed against OX40 (CD134), a costimulatory receptor. Intravenous ivuxolimab was administered to patients every 2 weeks at six dose levels: 0.01, 0.1, 0.3, 1.5, 3 and 10 mg/kg. Of the roughly 52 dose-escalation patients, hepatocellular carcinoma was present in approximately 20, melanoma in some 15, renal cell carcinoma in 9 and head and neck cancer in 9. A male proportion of under 85% and a mean age of 60 years, ranging from roughly 23 to 80, were recorded for the dose-escalation cohort. Prior anti-PD-1, anti-PD-L1 or anti-CTLA-4 therapy was permitted, and checkpoint inhibitors had been received by under 50% of dose-escalation patients. Partial responses occurred in three dose-escalation patients: two with cutaneous melanoma and one with hepatocellular carcinoma. The point of sequencing TCRbeta in the periphery was to test whether ivuxolimab changed TCR sequence diversity and drove clonal T-cell expansion. The paper describes the monotherapy dose-escalation part (N of about 47 patients) of the phase I trial of ivuxolimab. The paper's findings and limits, for the study overall: On average, CD8+ T cells showed more expanded clones than CD4+ T cells after ivuxolimab. Low levels of normalized T-cell clonal expansion were also seen in some nonresponding patients. Which antigens the clonally expanded peripheral T cells were specific for was not determined. Partial responders in the 0.1-3.0 mg/kg groups had among the lowest normalized peripheral clonal expansion, especially among CD8+ T cells. At doses from 0.1 to 3.0 mg/kg, clonal expansion was seen in both CD4+ and CD8+ blood T cells between baseline and week 6.

The trial excluded patients who had a history of autoimmune disease or who were on systemic immunosuppression. Peripheral blood for TCR sequencing was collected from all dose cohorts at baseline, on cycle 4 day 1, and on cycle 7 day 1. Samples came from an open-label, multicenter, first-in-human phase I dose-escalation trial of ivuxolimab. Adults with locally advanced or metastatic melanoma, renal cell carcinoma, hepatocellular carcinoma or head and neck squamous cell carcinoma were enrolled in the trial. Before TCR sequencing, CD4+ T cells and CD8+ T cells from peripheral blood were sorted into separate populations. Including the terminal cysteine and phenylalanine, the CDR3 comprises 15 residues. Of the read, only the CDR3 DNA is kept; its 45 bases are in frame from base 1. CDR1 and CDR2, per the germline V gene (reference sequence), are MNHNY and SVGAGI. From V the trimming removes 0 bases and from J it removes 9 bases, while the gene matches leave 10 bases of the junction unaccounted for.

For sequencing of the TCRbeta CDR3 region, genomic DNA was extracted from the sorted cells. The immunoSEQ Assay was used for sequencing of TCRbeta CDR3 regions. TCRdb stores this immuneACCESS table with in-frame sequences only. Part of the clones is absent; in the studies checked, under half of the shortfall reflects unresolved V genes, and no reason is known for the rest. A total of 95,000 or so clones appear in this sample, about 91% of them only once. The leading ten clones occupy more than 0.5% of the sample. To note about this clone: Its antigen remains undetermined. Per-base qualities were not stored, and no clone one base away is much larger.

The chain was built from TRBV6-6 and TRBJ2-7, and 8 junction bases match TRBD1. The receptor was derived from an adult with an advanced solid tumor such as melanoma, head and neck, liver or kidney cancer. The source material was CD4+ or CD8+ T cells sorted from blood, sampled in a trial of the OX40 agonist ivuxolimab. The bases are TGTGCCAGCAGTTACTCGCGGGACAGGTTTGGTAGGCAGTACTTC. This translates into CASSYSRDRFGRQYF.